The source of this T cell receptor beta chain is a study of blood T cell repertoires in COVID-19. The authors' processing: Amplifying reference gene primers gave estimates of nucleated cell counts. The protocol was immunoSEQ multiplex PCR, while the TCRdb copy is restricted to in-frame clones and leaves out a portion. D and trimming come from the DNA, and the V and J calls and clone size come from that table. The sample records about 160,000 clones, around 92% being singletons. Germline CDR1 and CDR2: SEHNR and FQNEAQ (reference sequence). The CDR3 covers 15 residues. Between the trimmed V and J ends, which lost 5 bases and 5 bases, there was a span of 18 bases.

The chain carries TRBV7-9 and TRBJ1-1; unclear D gene. The receptor comes from a young man with COVID-19, enrolled during active disease. Sequencing input: peripheral blood. Here the CDR3 reads CASSTISWTGTEAFF. CDR3 nucleotide sequence: TGTGCCAGCAGCACTATCTCGTGGACGGGGACTGAAGCTTTCTTT.